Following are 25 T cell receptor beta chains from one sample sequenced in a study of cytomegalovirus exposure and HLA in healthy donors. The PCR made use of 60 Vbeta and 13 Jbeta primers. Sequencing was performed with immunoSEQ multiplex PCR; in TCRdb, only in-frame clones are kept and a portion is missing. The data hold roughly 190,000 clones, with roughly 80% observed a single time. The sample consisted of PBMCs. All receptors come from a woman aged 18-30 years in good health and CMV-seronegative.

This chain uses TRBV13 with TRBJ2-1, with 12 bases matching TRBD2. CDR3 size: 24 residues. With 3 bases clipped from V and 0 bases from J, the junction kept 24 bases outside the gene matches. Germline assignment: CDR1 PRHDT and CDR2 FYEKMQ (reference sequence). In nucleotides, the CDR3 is TGTGCCAGCAGCTTCCCAGAAGCCGGGGGGATGGTGTCTAGCGGGAGGGTCTCCTACAATGAGCAGTTCTTC. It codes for CASSFPEAGGMVSSGRVSYNEQFF.

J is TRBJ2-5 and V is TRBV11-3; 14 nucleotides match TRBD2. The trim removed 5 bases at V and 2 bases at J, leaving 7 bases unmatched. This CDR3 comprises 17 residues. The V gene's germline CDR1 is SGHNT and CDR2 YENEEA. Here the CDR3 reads CASSRPTSGRGQETQYF. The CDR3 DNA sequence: TGTGCCAGCAGCCGTCCGACTAGCGGGAGGGGGCAAGAGACCCAGTACTTC.

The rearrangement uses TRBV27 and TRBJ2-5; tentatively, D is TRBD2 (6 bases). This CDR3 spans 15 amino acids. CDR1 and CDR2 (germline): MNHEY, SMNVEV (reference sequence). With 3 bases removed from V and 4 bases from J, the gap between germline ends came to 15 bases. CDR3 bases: TGTGCCAGCAGTTTTTTAGCGGCAAGGGGAGAGACCCAGTACTTC. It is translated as CASSFLAARGETQYF.

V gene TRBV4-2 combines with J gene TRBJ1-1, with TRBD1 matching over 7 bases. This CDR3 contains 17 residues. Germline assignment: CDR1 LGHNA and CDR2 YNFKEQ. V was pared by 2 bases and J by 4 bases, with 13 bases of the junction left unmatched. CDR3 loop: CASSQQHDRAVGTEAFF. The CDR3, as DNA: TGTGCCAGCAGCCAACAACACGACAGGGCAGTTGGCACTGAAGCTTTCTTT.

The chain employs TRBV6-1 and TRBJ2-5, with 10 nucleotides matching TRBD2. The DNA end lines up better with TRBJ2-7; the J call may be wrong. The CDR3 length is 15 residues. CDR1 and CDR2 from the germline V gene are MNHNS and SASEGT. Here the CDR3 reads CASSDLAGAGYEQYF. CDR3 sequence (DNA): TGTGCCAGCAGTGACCTAGCGGGAGCGGGCTACGAGCAGTACTTC.

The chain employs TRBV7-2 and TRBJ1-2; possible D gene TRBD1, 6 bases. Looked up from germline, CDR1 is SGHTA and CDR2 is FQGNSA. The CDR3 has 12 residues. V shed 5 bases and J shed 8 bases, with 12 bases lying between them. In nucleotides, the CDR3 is TGTGCCAGCAGCCCCGGGACAAGCGGCTACACCTTC. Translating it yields CASSPGTSGYTF.

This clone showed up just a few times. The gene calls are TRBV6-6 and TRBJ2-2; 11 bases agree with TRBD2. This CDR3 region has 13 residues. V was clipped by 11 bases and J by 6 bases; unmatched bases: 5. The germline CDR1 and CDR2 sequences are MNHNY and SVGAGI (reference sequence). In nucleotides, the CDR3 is TGTGCCGGTAGCGGGAGGGCCTCCGGGGAGCTGTTTTTT. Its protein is CAGSGRASGELFF.

This CDR3 reads CASSIALGAGDTQYF. The DNA of the CDR3 is TGTGCCAGTAGTATAGCGCTCGGCGCGGGAGATACGCAGTATTTT. The gene calls are TRBV19 and TRBJ2-3; TRBD2 might be the D (5 bases). The germline gives CDR1 LNHDA, CDR2 SQIVND (reference sequence). CDR3 length: 15 amino acids. The V end lost 1 base, the J end lost 5 bases, and 13 bases lay between the germline ends.

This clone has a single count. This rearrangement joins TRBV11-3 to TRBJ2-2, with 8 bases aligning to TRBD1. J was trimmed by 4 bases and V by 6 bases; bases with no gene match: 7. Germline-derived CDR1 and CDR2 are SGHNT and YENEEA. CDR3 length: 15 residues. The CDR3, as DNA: TGTGCCAGCAGGCAAAGGACAGGGTCCACCGGGGAGCTGTTTTTT. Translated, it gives CASRQRTGSTGELFF.

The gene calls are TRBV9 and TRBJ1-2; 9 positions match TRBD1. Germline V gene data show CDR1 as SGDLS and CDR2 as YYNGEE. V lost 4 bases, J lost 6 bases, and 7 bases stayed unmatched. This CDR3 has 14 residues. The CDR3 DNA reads TGTGCCAGCAGCACCGGACAGGGGTTGAATGGCTACACCTTC. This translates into CASSTGQGLNGYTF. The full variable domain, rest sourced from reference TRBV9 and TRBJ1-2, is DSGVTQTPKHLITATGQRVTLRCSPRSGDLSVYWYQQSLDQGLQFLIQYYNGEERAKGNILERFSAQQFPDLHSELNLSSLELGDSALYFCASSTGQGLNGYTFGSGTRLTVV.

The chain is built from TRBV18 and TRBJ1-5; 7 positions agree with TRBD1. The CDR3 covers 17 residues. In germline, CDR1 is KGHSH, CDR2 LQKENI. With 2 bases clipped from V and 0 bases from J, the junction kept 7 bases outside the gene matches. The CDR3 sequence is CASSPSQGTGSNQPQHF. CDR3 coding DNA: TGTGCCAGCTCACCATCACAGGGGACGGGTAGCAATCAGCCCCAGCATTTT.

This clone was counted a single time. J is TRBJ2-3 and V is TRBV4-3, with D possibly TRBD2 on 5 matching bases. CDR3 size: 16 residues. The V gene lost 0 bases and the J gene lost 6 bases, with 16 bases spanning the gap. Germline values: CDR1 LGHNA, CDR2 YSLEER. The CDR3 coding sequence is TGCGCCAGCAGCCAAGATCCGAGCGGCCTCGGGGATACGCAGTATTTT. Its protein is CASSQDPSGLGDTQYF.

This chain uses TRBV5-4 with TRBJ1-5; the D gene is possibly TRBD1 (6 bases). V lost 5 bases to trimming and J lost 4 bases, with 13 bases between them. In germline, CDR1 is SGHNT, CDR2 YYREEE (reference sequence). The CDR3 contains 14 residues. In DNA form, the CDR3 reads TGTGCCAGCAGTGTAGGACAGTCGAATCAGCCCCAGCATTTT. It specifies CASSVGQSNQPQHF.

The CDR3 DNA follows: TGTGCCAGCAGCTTAGGCGGGGGATTGGGAATTCAGCCCCAGCATTTT. This sequence encodes CASSLGGGLGIQPQHF. V and J are TRBV11-2 and TRBJ1-5, with D perhaps matching TRBD1 (5 bases). There are 16 residues in the CDR3. The V gene's germline CDR1 is SGHAT and CDR2 FQNNGV. V shed 1 base and J shed 6 bases, with 16 bases lying between them.

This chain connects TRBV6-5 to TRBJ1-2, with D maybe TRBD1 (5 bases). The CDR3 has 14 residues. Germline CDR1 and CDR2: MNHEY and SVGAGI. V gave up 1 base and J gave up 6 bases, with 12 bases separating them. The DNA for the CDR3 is TGTGCCAGCAGTTACTTCCAGGGCTATGATGGCTACACCTTC. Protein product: CASSYFQGYDGYTF.

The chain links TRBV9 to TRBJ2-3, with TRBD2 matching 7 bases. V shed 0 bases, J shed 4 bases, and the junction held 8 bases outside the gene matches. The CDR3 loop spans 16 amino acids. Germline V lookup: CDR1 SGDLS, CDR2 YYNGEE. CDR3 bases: TGTGCCAGCAGCGTAGGGGAGGGAGCGAGGTCAGATACGCAGTATTTT. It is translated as CASSVGEGARSDTQYF.

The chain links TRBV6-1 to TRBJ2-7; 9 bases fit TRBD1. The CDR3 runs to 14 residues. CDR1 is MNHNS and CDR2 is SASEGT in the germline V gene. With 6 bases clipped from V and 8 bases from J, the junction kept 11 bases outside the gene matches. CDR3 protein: CASSGPGQGAQQYF. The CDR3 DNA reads TGTGCCAGCAGCGGACCGGGACAGGGAGCCCAGCAGTACTTC.

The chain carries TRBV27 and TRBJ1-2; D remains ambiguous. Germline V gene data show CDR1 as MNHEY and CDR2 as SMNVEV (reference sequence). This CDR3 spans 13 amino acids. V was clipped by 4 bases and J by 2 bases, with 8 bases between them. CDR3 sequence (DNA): TGTGCCAGCAGTTACGGAGGGAACTATGGCTACACCTTC. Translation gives CASSYGGNYGYTF.

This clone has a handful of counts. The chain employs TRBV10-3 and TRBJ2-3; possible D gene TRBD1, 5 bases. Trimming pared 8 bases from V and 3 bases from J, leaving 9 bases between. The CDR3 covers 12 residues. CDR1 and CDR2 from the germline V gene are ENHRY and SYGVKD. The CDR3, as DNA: TGTGCCATCGGGCCAGGGACAGATACGCAGTATTTT. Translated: CAIGPGTDTQYF.

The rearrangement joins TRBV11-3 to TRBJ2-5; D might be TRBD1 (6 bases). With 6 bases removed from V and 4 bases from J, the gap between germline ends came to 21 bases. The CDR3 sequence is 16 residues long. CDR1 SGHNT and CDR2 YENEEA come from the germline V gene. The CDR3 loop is CASRTFDSLGGETQYF. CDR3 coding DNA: TGTGCCAGCAGAACGTTCGACAGCTTAGGGGGAGAGACCCAGTACTTC.

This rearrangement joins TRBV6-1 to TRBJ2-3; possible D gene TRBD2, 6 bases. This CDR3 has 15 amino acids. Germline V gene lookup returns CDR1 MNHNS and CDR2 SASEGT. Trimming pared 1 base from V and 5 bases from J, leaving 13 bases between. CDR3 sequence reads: CASSEVWRDVDTQYF. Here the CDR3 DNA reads TGTGCCAGCAGTGAAGTTTGGCGGGATGTAGATACGCAGTATTTT.

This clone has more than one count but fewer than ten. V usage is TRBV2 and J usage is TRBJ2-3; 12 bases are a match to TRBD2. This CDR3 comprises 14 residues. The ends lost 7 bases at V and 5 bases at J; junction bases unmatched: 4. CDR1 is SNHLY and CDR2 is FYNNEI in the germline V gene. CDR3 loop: CASNGLAGLDTQYF. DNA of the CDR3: TGTGCCAGCAATGGACTAGCGGGGTTAGATACGCAGTATTTT.

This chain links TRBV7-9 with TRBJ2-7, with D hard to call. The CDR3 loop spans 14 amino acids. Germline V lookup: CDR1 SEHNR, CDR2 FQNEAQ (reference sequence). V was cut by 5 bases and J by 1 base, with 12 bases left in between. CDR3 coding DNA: TGTGCCAGCAGCCTTGGCGGAACATCCTACGAGCAGTACTTC. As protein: CASSLGGTSYEQYF.

CDR3 bases: TGTGCCAGCAGCTTTACAGGGTACTATGGCTACACCTTC. Amino acid sequence: CASSFTGYYGYTF. This chain uses TRBV13 with TRBJ1-2; tentatively, D is TRBD1 (6 bases). The CDR3 extends over 13 amino acids. With 3 bases removed from V and 3 bases from J, the gap between germline ends came to 8 bases. Germline V gene lookup returns CDR1 PRHDT and CDR2 FYEKMQ (reference sequence).

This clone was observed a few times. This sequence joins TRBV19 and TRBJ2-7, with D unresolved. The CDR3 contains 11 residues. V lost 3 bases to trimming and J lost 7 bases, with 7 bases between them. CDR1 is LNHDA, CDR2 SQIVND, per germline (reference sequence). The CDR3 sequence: CASSIREEQYF. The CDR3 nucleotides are TGTGCCAGTAGTATTCGAGAAGAGCAGTACTTC.